This T cell receptor (beta chain) was captured by sequencing in a study of T cell responses to AZD1222 COVID-19 vaccine. This table comes from immunoSEQ multiplex PCR, and its TCRdb copy is limited to in-frame clones, with some not included. This table has over 100,000 clones, approximately 93% appearing once. This CDR3 has 15 amino acids. V lost 1 base and J lost 0, with 10 bases in between. The V gene's germline CDR1 is SGHAT and CDR2 FQNNGV. Here the sequenced sample was peripheral blood, taken on day 0 of AZD1222 vaccination. The chain combines TRBV11-2 with TRBJ2-7; D gene unclear. The clonotype originates from an adult in good health. This chain's CDR3 is CASSLAAPSSYEQYF. The CDR3 DNA reads as TGTGCCAGCAGCTTAGCGGCTCCGAGCTCCTACGAGCAGTACTTC.